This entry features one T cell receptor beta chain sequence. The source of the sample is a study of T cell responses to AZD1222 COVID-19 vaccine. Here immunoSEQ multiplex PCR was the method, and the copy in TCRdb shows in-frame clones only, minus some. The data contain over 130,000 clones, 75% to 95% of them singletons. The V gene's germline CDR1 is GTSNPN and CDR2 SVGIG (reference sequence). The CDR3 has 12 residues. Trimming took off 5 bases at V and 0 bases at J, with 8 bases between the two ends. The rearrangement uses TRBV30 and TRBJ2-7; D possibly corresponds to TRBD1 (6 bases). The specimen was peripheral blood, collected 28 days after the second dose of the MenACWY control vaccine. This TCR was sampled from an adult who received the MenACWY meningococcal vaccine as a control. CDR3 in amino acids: CAWGDTSYEQYF. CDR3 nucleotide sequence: TGTGCCTGGGGGGACACCTCCTACGAGCAGTACTTC.